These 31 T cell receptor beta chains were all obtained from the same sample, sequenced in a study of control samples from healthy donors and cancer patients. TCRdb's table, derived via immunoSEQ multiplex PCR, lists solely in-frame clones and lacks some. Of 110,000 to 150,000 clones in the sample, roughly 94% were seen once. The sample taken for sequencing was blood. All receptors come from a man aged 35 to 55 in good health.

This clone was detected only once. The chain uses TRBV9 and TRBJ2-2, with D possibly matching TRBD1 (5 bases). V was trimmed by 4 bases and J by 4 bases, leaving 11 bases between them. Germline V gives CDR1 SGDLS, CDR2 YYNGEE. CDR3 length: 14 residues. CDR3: CASSTGRSTGELFF. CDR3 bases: TGTGCCAGCAGCACAGGACGGAGCACCGGGGAGCTGTTTTTT.

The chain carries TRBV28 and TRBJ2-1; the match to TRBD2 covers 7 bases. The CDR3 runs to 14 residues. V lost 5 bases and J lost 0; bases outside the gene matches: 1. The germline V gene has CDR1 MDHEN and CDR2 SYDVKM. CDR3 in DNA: TGTGCCAGCAGTCCGGGGGGCTCCTACAATGAGCAGTTCTTC. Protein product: CASSPGGSYNEQFF. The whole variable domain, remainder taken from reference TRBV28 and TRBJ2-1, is DVKVTQSSRYLVKRTGEKVFLECVQDMDHENMFWYRQDPGLGLRLIYFSYDVKMKEKGDIPEGYSVSREKKERFSLILESASTNQTSMYLCASSPGGSYNEQFFGPGTRLTVL.

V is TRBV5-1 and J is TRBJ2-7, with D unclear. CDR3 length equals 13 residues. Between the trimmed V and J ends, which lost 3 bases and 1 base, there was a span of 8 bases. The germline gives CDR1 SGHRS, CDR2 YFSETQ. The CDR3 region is CASSWSDSYEQYF. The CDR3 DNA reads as TGCGCCAGCAGCTGGAGTGATTCCTACGAGCAGTACTTC.

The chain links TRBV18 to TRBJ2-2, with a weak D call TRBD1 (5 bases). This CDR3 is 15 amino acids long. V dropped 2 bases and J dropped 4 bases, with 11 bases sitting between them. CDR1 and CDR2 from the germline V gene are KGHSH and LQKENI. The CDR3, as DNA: TGTGCCAGCTCACCAGGGCAGGGTGGCACCGGGGAGCTGTTTTTT. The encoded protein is CASSPGQGGTGELFF.

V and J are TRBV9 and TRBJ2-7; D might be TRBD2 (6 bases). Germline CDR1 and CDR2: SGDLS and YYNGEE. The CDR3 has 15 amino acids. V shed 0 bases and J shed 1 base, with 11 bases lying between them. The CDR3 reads CASSVGSGLSYEQYF. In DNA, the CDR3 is TGTGCCAGCAGCGTAGGTAGCGGACTTTCCTACGAGCAGTACTTC.

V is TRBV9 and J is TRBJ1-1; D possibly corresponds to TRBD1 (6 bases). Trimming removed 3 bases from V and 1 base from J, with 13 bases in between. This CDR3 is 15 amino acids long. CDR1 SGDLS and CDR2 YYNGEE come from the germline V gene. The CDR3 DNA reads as TGTGCCAGCAGCGGGGTTCCGGGACAGAACACTGAAGCTTTCTTT. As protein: CASSGVPGQNTEAFF.

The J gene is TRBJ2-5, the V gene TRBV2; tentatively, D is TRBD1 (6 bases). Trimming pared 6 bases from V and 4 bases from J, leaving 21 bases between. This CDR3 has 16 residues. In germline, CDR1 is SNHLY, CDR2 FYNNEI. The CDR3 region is CASSAPGRGNIETQYF. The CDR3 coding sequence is TGTGCCAGCAGCGCGCCGGGCAGGGGAAATATAGAGACCCAGTACTTC.

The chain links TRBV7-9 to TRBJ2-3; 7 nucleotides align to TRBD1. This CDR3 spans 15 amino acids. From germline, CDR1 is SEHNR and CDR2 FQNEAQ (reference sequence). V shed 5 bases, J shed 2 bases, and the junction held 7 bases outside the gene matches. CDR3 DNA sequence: TGTGCCAGCAGCGAGGGACAGACCTCCACAGATACGCAGTATTTT. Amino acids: CASSEGQTSTDTQYF.

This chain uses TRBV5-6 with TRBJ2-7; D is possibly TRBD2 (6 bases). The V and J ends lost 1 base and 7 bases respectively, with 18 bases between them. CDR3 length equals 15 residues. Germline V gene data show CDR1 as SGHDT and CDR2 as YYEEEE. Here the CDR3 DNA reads TGTGCCAGCAGCTTGTTTCGCGGAGGGCTGGAGGAGCAGTACTTC. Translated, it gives CASSLFRGGLEEQYF.

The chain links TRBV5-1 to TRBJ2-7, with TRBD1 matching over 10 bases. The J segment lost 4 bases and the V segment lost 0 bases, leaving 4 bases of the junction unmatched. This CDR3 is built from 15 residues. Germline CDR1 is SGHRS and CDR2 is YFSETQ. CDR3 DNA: TGCGCCAGCAGCTTGGCGGGGGACAGGGGTTACGAGCAGTACTTC. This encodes CASSLAGDRGYEQYF. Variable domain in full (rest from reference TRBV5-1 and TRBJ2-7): KAGVTQTPRYLIKTRGQQVTLSCSPISGHRSVSWYQQTPGQGLQFLFEYFSETQRNKGNFPGRFSGRQFSNSRSEMNVSTLELGDSALYLCASSLAGDRGYEQYFGPGTRLTVT.

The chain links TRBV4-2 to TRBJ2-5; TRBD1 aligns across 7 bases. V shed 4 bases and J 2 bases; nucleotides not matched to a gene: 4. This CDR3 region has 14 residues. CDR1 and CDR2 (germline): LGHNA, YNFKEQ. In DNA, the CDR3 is TGTGCCAGCAGCCCACGACAGGGACAAGAGACCCAGTACTTC. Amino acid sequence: CASSPRQGQETQYF.

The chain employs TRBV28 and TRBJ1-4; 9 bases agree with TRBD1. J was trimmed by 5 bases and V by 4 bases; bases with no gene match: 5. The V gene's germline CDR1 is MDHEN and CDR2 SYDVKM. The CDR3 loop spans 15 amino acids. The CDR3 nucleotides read TGTGCCAGCAGTTCCTTTACAGGGGGCAATGAAAAACTGTTTTTT. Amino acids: CASSSFTGGNEKLFF.

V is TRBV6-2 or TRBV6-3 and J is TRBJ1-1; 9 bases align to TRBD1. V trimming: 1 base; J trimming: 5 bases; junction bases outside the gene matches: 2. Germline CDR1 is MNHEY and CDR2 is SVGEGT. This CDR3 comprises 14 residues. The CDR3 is CASSYLGTGTEAFF. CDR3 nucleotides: TGTGCCAGCAGTTACTTGGGGACAGGGACTGAAGCTTTCTTT.

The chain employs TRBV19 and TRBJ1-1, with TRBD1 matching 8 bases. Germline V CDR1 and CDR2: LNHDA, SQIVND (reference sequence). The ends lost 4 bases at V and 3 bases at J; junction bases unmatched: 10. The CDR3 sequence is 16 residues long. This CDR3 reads CASSRRPGTGDTEAFF. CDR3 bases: TGTGCCAGTAGTAGAAGACCGGGGACAGGCGACACTGAAGCTTTCTTT.

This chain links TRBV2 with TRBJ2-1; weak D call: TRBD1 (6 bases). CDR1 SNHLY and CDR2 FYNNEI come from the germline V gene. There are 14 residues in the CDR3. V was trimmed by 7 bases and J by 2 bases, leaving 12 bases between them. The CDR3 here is CASNTGSAYNEQFF. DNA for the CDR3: TGTGCCAGCAATACAGGGTCAGCCTACAATGAGCAGTTCTTC.

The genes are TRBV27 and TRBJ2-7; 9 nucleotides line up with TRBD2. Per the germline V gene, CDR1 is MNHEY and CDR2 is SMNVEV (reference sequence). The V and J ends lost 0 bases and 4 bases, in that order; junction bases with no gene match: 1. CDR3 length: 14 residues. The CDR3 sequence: CASSLSTSGYEQYF. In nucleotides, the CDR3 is TGTGCCAGCAGTTTATCGACTAGCGGATACGAGCAGTACTTC.

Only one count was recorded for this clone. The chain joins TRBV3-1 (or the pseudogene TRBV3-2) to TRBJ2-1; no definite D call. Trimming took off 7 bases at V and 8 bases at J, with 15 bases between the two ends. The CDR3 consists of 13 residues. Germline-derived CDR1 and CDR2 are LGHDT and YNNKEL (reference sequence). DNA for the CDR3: TGTGCCAGCACCCCCTCGGGTGCCCATGAGCAGTTCTTC. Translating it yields CASTPSGAHEQFF.

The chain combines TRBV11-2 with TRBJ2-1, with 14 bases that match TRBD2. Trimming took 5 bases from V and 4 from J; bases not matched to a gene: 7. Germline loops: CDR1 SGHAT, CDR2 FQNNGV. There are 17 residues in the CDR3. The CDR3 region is CASSVRTSGGPYNEQFF. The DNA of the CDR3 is TGTGCCAGCAGCGTGAGGACTAGCGGGGGGCCTTACAATGAGCAGTTCTTC.

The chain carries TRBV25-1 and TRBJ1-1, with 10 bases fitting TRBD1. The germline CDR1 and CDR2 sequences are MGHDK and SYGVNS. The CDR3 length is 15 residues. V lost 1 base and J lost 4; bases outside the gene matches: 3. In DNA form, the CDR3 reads TGTGCCAGCAGTGAATTGAGGACAGGGGGCACTGAAGCTTTCTTT. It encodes CASSELRTGGTEAFF.

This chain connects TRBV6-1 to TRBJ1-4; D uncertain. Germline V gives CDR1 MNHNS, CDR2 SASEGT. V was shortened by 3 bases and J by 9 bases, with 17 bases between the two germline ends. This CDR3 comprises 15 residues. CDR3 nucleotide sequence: TGTGCCAGCAGTGAGTCCTCGACGCCAATGAAAAAACTGTTTTTT. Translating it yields CASSESSTPMKKLFF.

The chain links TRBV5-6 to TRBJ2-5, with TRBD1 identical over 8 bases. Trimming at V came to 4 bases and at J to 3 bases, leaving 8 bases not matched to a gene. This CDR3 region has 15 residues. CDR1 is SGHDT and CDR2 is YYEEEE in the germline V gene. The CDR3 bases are TGTGCCAGCAGCCGCCGACAGGGGACGAAAGAGACCCAGTACTTC. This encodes CASSRRQGTKETQYF.

In nucleotides, the CDR3 is TGCGCCAGCAGTCACCCTCGTGACAGGGGGCGCAGGAATGGCTACACCTTC. This codes for CASSHPRDRGRRNGYTF. The J gene is TRBJ1-2, the V gene TRBV23-1; 10 positions match TRBD1. TRBV23-1 is classed as an ORF, of uncertain function. The CDR3 runs 17 residues. The J segment lost 6 bases and the V segment lost 3 bases, leaving 13 bases of the junction unmatched.

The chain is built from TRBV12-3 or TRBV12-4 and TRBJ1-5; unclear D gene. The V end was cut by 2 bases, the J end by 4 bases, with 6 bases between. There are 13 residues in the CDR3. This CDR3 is CASSLTNNQPQHF. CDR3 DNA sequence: TGTGCCAGCAGTTTAACCAATAATCAGCCCCAGCATTTT.

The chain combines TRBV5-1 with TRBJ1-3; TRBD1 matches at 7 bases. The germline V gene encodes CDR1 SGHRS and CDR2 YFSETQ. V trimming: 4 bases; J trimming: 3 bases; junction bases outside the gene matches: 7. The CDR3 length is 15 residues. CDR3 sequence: CASSGGQSLGNTIYF. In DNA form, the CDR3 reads TGCGCCAGCAGCGGGGGACAGTCCCTTGGAAACACCATATATTTT.

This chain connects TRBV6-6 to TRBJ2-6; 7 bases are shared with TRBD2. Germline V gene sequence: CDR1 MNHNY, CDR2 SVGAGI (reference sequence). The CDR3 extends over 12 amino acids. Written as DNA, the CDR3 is TGTGCGGGGGGGGTTGGGGCCAACGTCCTGACTTTC. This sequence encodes CAGGVGANVLTF.

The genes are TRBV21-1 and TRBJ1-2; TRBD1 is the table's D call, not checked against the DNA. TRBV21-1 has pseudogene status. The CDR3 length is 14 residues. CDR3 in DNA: TGTGCCAGCAGCAAAGGACAGGGGATCGACGGCTACACCTTC. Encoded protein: CASSKGQGIDGYTF.

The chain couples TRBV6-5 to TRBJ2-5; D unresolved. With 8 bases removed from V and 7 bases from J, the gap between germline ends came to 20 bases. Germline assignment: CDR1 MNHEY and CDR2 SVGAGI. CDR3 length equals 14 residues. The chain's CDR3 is CASRVGHGSRTQYF. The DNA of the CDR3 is TGTGCCAGCCGGGTCGGGCACGGGTCCCGGACCCAGTACTTC.

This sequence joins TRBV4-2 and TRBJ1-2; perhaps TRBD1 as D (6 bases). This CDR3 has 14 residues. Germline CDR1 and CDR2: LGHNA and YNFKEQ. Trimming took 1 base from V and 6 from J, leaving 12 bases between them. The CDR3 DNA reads TGTGCCAGCAGCCAAGTGGCAGGGGAGAATGGCTACACCTTC. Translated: CASSQVAGENGYTF.

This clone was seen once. CDR3 sequence: CASSLARGLAHEQYF. The CDR3 DNA sequence: TGTGCCAGCAGCTTAGCGAGAGGACTAGCCCACGAGCAGTACTTC. This rearrangement joins TRBV7-8 to TRBJ2-7, with 8 bases lining up with TRBD2. Unmatched junction bases numbered 6, after V lost 0 bases and J lost 5 bases. This CDR3 spans 15 amino acids. Germline V lookup: CDR1 SGHVS, CDR2 FQNEAQ.

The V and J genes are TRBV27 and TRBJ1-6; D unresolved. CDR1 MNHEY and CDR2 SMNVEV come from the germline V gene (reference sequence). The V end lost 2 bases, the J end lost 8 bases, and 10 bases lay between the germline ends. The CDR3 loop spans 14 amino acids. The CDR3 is CASSLIKADSPLHF. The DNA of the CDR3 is TGTGCCAGCAGTTTAATTAAGGCGGATTCACCCCTCCACTTT.

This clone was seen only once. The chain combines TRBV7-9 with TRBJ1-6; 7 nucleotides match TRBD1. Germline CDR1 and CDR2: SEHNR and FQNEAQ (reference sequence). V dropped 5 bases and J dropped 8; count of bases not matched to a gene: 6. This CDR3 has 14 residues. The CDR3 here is CASSPRQGDSPLHF. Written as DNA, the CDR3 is TGTGCCAGCAGCCCCCGACAGGGCGATTCACCCCTCCACTTT.